This T cell receptor (beta chain) was observed in a study of cytomegalovirus exposure and HLA in healthy donors (dated by TCRdb to about 2017). For the study in its entirety: According to a later analysis, the approximately 130 validation repertoires were produced on the same platform as the approximately 690 repertoires of the first cohort. Along with the roughly 670-subject first cohort, a separate validation cohort of over a hundred different subjects was used. The study aimed to test whether signatures of past pathogen exposure could be identified by cataloging public T cell receptors. To predict cytomegalovirus infection status, the study combined high-throughput TCR immunosequencing, statistical association of individual TCRs with disease status, and machine learning. What the work shows at the level of the full study, not this receptor alone: In a later analysis, TCRs clustered in the first cohort were found to also tend to co-occur in the 120 validation repertoires, with 94% of cluster scores above 0. Across donors, most TCR sequences were observed very rarely, whereas some public TCRs were present in many individuals. All 120 or so repertoires were used to score co-occurrence in the validation cohort in a later analysis, because that analysis had no HLA typing for the cohort. According to the authors, the approach could potentially be generalized to other disease states and immunological phenotypes. A few of the identified cytomegalovirus-associated TCR beta chains were confirmed in vitro to be specific for cytomegalovirus antigens. The study listed 150 to 200 TCR beta chains as associated with cytomegalovirus. The classifier was reported to diagnose cytomegalovirus status with high specificity and sensitivity in both the original and validation cohorts.

Regarding this clone: Its antigen remains undetermined. Base-call qualities are not available, and no considerably larger clone is one nucleotide away.

The receptor library was made with the immunoSEQ multiplex PCR assay. The paper's processing steps were these. To diagnose cytomegalovirus status from the catalog of TCR beta chain sequences, a statistical classification framework was built. Here the immuneACCESS table is served through TCRdb, limited to in-frame sequences with V and J called. Missing clones are a known gap in these copies; in checked studies unresolved V genes cover under half, and the rest lacks a known reason. That table furnishes V, J and clone size, whereas the DNA furnished D and trimming. Counted in this sample were 50,000 to 70,000 clones; about 95% of them appeared once. Of the sample, 5.5% to 7.5% is held by the ten largest clones. The CDR3 runs 15 residues from the cysteine to the phenylalanine. Kept here is only the CDR3 DNA, which spans 45 bases and is read in frame from base 1. CDR1 and CDR2 (SGDLS, YYNGEE) derive from the germline V gene. V loses 2 bases of germline sequence and J loses 0 bases, and the interval between the two ends is 9 bases.

The donors belonged to the validation cohort of around 130 subjects, which was separate from the roughly 700-subject first cohort. Source material: PBMCs. The chain uses TRBV9 and TRBJ1-3; the D gene cannot be named for sure. The sequence derives from a woman under 30 in good health and CMV-seropositive. The CDR3 protein is CASSVSVFSGNTIYF. The DNA is as follows: TGTGCCAGCAGCGTGTCGGTCTTCTCTGGAAACACCATATATTTT.